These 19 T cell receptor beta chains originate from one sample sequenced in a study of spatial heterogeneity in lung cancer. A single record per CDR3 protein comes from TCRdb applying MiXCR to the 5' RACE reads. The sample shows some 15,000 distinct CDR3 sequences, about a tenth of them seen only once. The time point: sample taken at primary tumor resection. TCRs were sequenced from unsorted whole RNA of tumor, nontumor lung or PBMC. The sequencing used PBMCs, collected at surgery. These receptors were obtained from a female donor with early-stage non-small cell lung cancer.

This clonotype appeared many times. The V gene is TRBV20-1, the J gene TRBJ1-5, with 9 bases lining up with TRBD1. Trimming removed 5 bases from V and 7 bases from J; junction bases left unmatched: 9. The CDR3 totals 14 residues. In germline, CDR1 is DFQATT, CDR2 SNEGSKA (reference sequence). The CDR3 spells CSAWTRQGGQPQHF. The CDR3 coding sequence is TGCAGTGCTTGGACCAGACAGGGGGGCCAGCCCCAGCATTTT.

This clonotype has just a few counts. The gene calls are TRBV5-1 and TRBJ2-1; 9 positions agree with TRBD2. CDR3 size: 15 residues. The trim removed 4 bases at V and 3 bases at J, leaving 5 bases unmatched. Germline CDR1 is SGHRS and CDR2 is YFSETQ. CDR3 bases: TGCGCCAGCAGCATGGAGCGGGGGGACTACAATGAGCAGTTCTTC. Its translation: CASSMERGDYNEQFF.

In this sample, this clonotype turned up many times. CDR3 DNA: TGTGCCAGCAGTGATCGACTAGCGGGGACCGTACAAGAGCAGTACTTC. It is translated as CASSDRLAGTVQEQYF. The chain uses TRBV25-1 and TRBJ2-7, with 11 nucleotides matching TRBD2. After removal of 3 bases from V and 7 bases from J, the junction contained 11 bases not matched to a gene. CDR1 and CDR2 from the germline V gene are MGHDK and SYGVNS. The CDR3 contains 16 residues.

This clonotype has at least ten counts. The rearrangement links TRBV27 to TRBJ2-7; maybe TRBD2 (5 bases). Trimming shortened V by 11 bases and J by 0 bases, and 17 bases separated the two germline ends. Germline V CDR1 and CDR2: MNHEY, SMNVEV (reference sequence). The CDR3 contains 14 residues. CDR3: CAASRTRSSYEQYF. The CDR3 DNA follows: TGTGCCGCTAGCCGGACTCGGAGCTCCTACGAGCAGTACTTC.

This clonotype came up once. The CDR3 reads CASSGQGDFSIQLNQPQHF. As DNA, the CDR3 is TGTGCCAGCAGTGGACAGGGGGATTTTTCCATACAACTAAATCAGCCCCAGCATTTT. The chain combines TRBV6-2 or TRBV6-3 with TRBJ1-5; 10 bases map to TRBD1. CDR1 is MNHEY, CDR2 SVGEGT, per germline. Germline trimming cut 5 bases from V and 4 bases from J; bases unmatched to any gene: 17. This CDR3 comprises 19 residues.

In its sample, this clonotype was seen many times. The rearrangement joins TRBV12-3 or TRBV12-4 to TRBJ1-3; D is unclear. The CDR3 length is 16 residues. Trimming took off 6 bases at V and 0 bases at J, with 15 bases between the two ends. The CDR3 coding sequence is TGTGCCAGCAGCTATGAGGGCATCGGCTCTGGAAACACCATATATTTT. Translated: CASSYEGIGSGNTIYF.

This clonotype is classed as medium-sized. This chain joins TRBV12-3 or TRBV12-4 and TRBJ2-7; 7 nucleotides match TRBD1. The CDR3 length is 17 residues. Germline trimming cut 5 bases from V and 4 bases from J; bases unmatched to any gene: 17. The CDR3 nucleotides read TGTGCCAGCAGTCCTACTCATTCGACAGGGAGATGGTACGAGCAGTACTTC. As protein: CASSPTHSTGRWYEQYF.

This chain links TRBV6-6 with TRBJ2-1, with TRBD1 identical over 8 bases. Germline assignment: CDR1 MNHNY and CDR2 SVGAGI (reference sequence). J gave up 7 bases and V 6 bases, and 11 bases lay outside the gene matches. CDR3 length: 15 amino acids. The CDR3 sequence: CASSGRDRSLNEQFF. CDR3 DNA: TGTGCCAGCAGCGGCCGGGACAGGAGCCTTAATGAGCAGTTCTTC.

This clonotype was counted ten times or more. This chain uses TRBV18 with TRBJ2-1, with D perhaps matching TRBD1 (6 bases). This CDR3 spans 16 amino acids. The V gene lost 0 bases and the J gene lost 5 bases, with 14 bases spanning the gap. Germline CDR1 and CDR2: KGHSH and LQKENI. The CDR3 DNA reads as TGTGCCAGCTCACCACCGGTAGGGGGAGTGAACAATGAGCAGTTCTTC. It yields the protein CASSPPVGGVNNEQFF.

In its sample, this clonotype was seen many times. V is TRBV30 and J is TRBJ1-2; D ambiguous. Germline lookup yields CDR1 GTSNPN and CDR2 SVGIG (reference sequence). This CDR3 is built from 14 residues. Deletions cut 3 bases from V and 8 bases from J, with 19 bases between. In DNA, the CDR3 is TGTGCCTGGAGAGGAGAGGGATTCCGCCTCGGCTACACCTTC. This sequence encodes CAWRGEGFRLGYTF.

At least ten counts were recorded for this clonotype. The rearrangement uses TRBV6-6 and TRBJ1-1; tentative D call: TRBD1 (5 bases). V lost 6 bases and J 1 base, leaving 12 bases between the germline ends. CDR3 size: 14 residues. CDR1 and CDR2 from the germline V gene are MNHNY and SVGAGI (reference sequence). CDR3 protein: CASRPPGGNTEAFF. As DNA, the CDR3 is TGTGCCAGCAGGCCCCCCGGGGGGAACACTGAAGCTTTCTTT.

The CDR3 region is CATSRVLEGYGYTF. CDR3 coding DNA: TGTGCCACCAGCAGAGTTCTGGAGGGGTATGGCTACACCTTC. The chain is built from TRBV15 and TRBJ1-2; D may be TRBD1 (5 bases). Germline CDR1 and CDR2: LNHNV and YYDKDF (reference sequence). Trimming stripped 1 base from V and 5 bases from J, with 11 bases between. This CDR3 contains 14 residues.

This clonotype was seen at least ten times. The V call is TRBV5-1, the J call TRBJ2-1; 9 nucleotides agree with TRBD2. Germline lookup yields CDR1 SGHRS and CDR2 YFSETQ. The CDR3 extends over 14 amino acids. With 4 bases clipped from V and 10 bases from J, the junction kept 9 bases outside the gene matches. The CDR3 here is CASSPVVAGAEQFF. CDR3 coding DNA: TGCGCCAGCAGCCCCGTGGTAGCGGGGGCCGAGCAGTTCTTC.

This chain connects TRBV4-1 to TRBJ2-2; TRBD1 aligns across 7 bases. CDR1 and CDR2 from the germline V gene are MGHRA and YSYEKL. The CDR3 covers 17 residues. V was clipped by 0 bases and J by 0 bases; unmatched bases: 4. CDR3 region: CASSQDRDSANTGELFF. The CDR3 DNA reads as TGCGCCAGCAGCCAAGATCGGGACAGCGCGAACACCGGGGAGCTGTTTTTT.

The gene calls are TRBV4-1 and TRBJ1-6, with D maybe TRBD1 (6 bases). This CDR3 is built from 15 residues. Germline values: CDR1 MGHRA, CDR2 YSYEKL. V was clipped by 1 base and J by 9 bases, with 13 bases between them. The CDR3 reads CASSQGTGRASPLHF. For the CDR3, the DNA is TGCGCCAGCAGCCAAGGAACAGGGCGGGCTTCACCCCTCCACTTT.

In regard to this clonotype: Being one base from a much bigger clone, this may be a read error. CDR3 nucleotide sequence: TGCAGTGCCTCGGGCCTCCTTGAGAACCAGTACTTC. This codes for CSASGLLENQYF. The J gene is TRBJ2-5, the V gene TRBV20-1; D gene ambiguous. The CDR3 length is 12 residues. The germline V gene has CDR1 DFQATT and CDR2 SNEGSKA (reference sequence).

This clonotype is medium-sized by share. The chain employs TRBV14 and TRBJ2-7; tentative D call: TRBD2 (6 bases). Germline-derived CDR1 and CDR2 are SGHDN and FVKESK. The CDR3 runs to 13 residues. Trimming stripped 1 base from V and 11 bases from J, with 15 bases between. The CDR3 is CASSQVPEGEKYF. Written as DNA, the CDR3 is TGTGCCAGCAGCCAAGTTCCGGAGGGAGAAAAGTACTTC.

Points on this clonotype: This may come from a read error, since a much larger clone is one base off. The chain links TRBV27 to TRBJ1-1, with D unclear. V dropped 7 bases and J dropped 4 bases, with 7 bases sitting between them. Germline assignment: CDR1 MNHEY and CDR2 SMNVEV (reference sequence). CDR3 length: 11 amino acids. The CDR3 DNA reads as TGTGCCAGCATGGGGTGCACTGAAGCTTTCTTT. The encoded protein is CASMGCTEAFF.

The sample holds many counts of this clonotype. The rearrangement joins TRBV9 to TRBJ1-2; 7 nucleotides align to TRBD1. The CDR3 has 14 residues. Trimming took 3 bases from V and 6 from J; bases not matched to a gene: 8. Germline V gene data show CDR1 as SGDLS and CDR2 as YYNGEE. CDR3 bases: TGTGCCAGCAGCGCTAATGCAGGGGGGGATGGCTACACCTTC. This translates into CASSANAGGDGYTF.